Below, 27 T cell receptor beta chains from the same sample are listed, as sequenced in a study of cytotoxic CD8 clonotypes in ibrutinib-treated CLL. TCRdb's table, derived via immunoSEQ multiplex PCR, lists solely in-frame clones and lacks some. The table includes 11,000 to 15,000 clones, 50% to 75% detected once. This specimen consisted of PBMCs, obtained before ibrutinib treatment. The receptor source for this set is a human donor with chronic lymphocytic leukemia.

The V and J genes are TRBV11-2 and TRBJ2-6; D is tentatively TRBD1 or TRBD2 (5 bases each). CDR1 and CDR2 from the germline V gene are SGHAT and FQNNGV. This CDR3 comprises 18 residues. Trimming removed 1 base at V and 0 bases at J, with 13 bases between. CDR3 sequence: CASSLGPGRSSGANVLTF. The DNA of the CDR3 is TGTGCCAGCAGCTTAGGTCCGGGACGGAGCTCTGGGGCCAACGTCCTGACTTTC.

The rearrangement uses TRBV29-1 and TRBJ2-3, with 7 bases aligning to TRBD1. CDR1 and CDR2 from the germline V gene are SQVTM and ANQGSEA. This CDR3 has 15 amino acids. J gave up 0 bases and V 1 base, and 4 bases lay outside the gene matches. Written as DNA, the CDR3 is TGCAGCGTTGAAGGGGCAGGGGGTAGCACAGATACGCAGTATTTT. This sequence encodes CSVEGAGGSTDTQYF.

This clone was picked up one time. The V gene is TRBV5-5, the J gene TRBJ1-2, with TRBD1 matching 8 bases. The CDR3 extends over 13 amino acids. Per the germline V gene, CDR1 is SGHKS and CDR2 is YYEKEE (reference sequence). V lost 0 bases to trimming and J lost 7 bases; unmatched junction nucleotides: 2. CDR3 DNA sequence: TGTGCCAGCAGCTTGGACAGGGGGACTGGCTACACCTTC. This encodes CASSLDRGTGYTF.

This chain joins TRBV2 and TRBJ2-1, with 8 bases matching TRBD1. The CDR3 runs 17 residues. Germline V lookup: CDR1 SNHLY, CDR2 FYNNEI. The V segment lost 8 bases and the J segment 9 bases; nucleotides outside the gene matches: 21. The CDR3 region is CASGTASGGLSTSEQFF. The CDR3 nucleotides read TGTGCCAGCGGAACTGCCTCAGGGGGCCTTTCCACAAGTGAGCAGTTCTTC. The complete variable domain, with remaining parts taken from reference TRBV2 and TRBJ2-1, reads EPEVTQTPSHQVTQMGQEVILRCVPISNHLYFYWYRQILGQKVEFLVSFYNNEISEKSEIFDDQFSVERPDGSNFTLKIRSTKLEDSAMYFCASGTASGGLSTSEQFFGPGTRLTVL.

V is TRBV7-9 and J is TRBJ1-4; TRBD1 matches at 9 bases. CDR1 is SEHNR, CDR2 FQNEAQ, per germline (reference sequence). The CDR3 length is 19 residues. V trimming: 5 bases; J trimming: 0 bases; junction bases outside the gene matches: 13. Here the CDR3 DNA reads TGTGCCAGCAGCACCTCGTTAGCGGGACAGGGTGCAACTAATGAAAAACTGTTTTTT. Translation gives CASSTSLAGQGATNEKLFF.

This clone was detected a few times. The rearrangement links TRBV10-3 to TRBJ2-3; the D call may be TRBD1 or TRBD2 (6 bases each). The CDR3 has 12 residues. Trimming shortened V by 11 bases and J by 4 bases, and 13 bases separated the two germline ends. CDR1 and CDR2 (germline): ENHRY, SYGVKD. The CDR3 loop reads CASRGDADTQYF. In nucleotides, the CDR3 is TGTGCCTCGAGGGGGGACGCAGATACGCAGTATTTT.

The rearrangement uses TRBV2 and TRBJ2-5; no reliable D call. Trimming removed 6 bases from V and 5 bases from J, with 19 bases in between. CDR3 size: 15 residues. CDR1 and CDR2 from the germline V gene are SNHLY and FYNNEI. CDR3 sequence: CASSKGSNFGETQYF. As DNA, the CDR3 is TGTGCCAGCAGCAAAGGGTCTAATTTCGGCGAGACCCAGTACTTC.

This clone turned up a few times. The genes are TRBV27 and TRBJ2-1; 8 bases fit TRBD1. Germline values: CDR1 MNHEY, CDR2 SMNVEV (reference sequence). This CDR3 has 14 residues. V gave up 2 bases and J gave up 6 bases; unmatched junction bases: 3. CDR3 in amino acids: CASSLQGAGNEQFF. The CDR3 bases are TGTGCCAGCAGTTTACAGGGGGCAGGCAATGAGCAGTTCTTC.

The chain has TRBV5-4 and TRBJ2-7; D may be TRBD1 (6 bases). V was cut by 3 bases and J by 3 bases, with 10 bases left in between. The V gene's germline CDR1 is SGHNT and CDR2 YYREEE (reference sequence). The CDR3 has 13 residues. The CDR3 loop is CASSSDSHYEQYF. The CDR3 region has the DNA TGTGCCAGCAGCTCGGACAGTCACTACGAGCAGTACTTC.

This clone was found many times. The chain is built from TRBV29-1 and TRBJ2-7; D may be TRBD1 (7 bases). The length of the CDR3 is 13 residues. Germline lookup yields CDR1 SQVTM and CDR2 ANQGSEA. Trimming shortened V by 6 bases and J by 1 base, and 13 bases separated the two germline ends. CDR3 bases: TGCAGCGTAAATGCGGGACAGTCCTACGAGCAGTACTTC. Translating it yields CSVNAGQSYEQYF.

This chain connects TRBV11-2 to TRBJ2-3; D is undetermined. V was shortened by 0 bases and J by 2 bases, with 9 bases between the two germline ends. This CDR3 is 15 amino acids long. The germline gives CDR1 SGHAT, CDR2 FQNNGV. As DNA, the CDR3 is TGTGCCAGCAGCTTAGATCTTGGACCCACAGATACGCAGTATTTT. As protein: CASSLDLGPTDTQYF.

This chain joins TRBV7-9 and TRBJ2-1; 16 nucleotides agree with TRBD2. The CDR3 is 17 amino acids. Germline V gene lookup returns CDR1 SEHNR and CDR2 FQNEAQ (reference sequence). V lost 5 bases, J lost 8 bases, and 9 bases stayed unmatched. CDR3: CASSRPGLAGGHHEQFF. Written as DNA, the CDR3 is TGTGCCAGCAGCCGACCGGGACTAGCGGGGGGGCATCATGAGCAGTTCTTC.

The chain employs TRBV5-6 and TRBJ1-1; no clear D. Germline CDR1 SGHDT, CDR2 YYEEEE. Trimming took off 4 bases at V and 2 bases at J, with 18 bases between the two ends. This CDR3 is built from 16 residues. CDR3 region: CASSPKSGWLNTEAFF. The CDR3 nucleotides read TGTGCCAGCAGCCCTAAGTCGGGGTGGTTAAACACTGAAGCTTTCTTT.

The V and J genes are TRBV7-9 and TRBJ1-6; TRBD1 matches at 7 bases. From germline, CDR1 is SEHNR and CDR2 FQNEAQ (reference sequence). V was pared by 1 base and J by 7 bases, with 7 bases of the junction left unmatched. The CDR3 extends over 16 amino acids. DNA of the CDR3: TGTGCCAGCAGCTTAGGTCCAGGGGGGAGAAATTCACCCCTCCACTTT. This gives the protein CASSLGPGGRNSPLHF.

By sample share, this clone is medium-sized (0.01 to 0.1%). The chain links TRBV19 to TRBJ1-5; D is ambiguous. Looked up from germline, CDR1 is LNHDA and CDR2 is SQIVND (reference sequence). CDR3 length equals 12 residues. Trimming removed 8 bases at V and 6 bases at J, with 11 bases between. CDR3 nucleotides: TGTGCCAGTGGAAGGGAGGGTCAGCCCCAGCATTTT. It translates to CASGREGQPQHF. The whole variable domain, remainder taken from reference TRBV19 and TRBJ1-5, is DGGITQSPKYLFRKEGQNVTLSCEQNLNHDAMYWYRQDPGQGLRLIYYSQIVNDFQKGDIAEGYSVSREKKESFPLTVTSAQKNPTAFYLCASGREGQPQHFGDGTRLSIL.

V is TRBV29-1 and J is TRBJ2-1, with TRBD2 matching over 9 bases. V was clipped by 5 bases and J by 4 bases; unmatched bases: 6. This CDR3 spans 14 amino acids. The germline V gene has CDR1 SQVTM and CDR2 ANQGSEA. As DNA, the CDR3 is TGCAGCGTTTGGTCAAGCGGGGGGTACAATGAGCAGTTCTTC. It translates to CSVWSSGGYNEQFF.

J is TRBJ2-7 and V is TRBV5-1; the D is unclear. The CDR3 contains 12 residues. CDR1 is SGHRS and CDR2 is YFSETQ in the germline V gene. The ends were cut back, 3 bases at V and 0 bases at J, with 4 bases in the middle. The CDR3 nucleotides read TGCGCCAGCAGCTATATCTCCTACGAGCAGTACTTC. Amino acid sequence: CASSYISYEQYF.

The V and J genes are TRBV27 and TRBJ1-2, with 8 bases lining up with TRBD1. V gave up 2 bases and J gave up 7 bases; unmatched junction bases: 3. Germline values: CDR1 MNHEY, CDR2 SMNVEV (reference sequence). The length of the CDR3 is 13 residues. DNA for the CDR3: TGTGCCAGCAGTTTACAGGGGGCGAGTGGCTACACCTTC. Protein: CASSLQGASGYTF.

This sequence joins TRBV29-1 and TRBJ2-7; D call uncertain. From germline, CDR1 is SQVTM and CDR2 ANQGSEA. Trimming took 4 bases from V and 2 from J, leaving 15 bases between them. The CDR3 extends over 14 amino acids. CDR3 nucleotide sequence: TGCAGCGTTGTCGAAGGAATATGGACCTACGAGCAGTACTTC. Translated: CSVVEGIWTYEQYF.

The CDR3 nucleotides read TGTGCCAGCGCAGAAGGGGGGGATGGCTACACCTTC. It codes for CASAEGGDGYTF. The rearrangement uses TRBV5-4 and TRBJ1-2; maybe TRBD1 (6 bases). The ends were cut back, 7 bases at V and 6 bases at J, with 13 bases in the middle. CDR1 and CDR2 from the germline V gene are SGHNT and YYREEE (reference sequence). The CDR3 covers 12 residues.

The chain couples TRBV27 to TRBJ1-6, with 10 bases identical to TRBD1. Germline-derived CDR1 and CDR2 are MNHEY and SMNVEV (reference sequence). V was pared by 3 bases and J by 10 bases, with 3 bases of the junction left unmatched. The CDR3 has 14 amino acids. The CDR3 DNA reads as TGTGCCAGCAGTTTTGGGACAGGGGAATCACCCCTCCACTTT. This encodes CASSFGTGESPLHF.

In DNA, the CDR3 is TGTGCCAGCAGCGGGACTAGCGGTTATTCCGCGAACACCGGGGAGCTGTTTTTT. Translating it yields CASSGTSGYSANTGELFF. V is TRBV7-9 and J is TRBJ2-2; 11 nucleotides align to TRBD2. This CDR3 comprises 18 residues. V lost 5 bases to trimming and J lost 0 bases; unmatched junction nucleotides: 8. CDR1 is SEHNR, CDR2 FQNEAQ, per germline (reference sequence).

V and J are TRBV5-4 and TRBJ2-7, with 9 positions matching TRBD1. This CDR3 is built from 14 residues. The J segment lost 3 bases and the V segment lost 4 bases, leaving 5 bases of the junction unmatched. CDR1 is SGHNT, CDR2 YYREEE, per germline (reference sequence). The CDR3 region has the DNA TGTGCCAGCAGCCTGACAGGGGGTCTCTACGAGCAGTACTTC. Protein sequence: CASSLTGGLYEQYF.

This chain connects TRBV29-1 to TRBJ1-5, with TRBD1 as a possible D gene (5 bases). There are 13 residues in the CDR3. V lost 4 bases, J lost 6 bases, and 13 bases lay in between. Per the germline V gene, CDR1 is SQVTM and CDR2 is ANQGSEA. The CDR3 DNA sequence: TGCAGCGTTGGTCGGGGCGCCGGTCAGCCCCAGCATTTT. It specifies CSVGRGAGQPQHF.

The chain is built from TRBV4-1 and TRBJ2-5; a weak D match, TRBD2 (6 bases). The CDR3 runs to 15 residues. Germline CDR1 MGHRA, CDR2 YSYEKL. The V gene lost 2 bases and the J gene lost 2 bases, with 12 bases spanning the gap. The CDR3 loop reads CASSQFSGDQETQYF. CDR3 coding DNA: TGCGCCAGCAGCCAATTTTCGGGGGATCAAGAGACCCAGTACTTC.

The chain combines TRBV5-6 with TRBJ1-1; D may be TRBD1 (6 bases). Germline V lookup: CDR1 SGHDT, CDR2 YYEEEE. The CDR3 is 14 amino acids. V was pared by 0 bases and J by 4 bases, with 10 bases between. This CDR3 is CASSLAGAVTEAFF. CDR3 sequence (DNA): TGTGCCAGCAGCTTGGCGGGGGCGGTCACTGAAGCTTTCTTT. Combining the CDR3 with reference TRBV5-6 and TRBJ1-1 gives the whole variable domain DAGVTQSPTHLIKTRGQQVTLRCSPKSGHDTVSWYQQALGQGPQFIFQYYEEEERQRGNFPDRFSGHQFPNYSSELNVNALLLGDSALYLCASSLAGAVTEAFFGQGTRLTVV.

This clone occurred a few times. The CDR3 DNA reads as TGTGCCAGCAGTTTATCACAAGGGTATACTGAAGCTTTCTTT. It encodes CASSLSQGYTEAFF. V gene TRBV27 combines with J gene TRBJ1-1; D is unclear. V lost 0 bases, J lost 5 bases, and 10 bases lay in between. The germline V gene encodes CDR1 MNHEY and CDR2 SMNVEV (reference sequence). There are 14 residues in the CDR3.